This paragraph covers one TCR beta chain sequence. In the authors' workflow: From reference gene primer amplification, estimates of nucleated cell counts were derived. Profiling relied on immunoSEQ multiplex PCR, and the TCRdb table lists in-frame clones only, not all of them. V, J and clone size are those of that table, while D and trimming were read from the DNA. The repertoire holds a few hundred thousand clones, with approximately 81% as singletons. These data are taken from a study of blood T cell repertoires in COVID-19. In the study overall: Samples taken during acute and convalescent COVID-19 were collected in the United States, Italy and Spain. Nucleic acid was either cDNA or gDNA, and it came from T cells, B-cell-depleted T cells, or PBMCs.

CDR1 LNHDA and CDR2 SQIVND come from the germline V gene (reference sequence). Trimming removed 7 bases at V and 5 bases at J, with 14 bases between. The CDR3 spans 14 residues. This rearrangement joins TRBV19 to TRBJ1-4; D is unresolved. The material sequenced was peripheral blood. The clonotype was recovered from a young man with active or convalescent COVID-19. CDR3: CASTFSDTNEKLFF. Written as DNA, the CDR3 is TGTGCCAGTACCTTTTCCGACACCAATGAAAAACTGTTTTTT.